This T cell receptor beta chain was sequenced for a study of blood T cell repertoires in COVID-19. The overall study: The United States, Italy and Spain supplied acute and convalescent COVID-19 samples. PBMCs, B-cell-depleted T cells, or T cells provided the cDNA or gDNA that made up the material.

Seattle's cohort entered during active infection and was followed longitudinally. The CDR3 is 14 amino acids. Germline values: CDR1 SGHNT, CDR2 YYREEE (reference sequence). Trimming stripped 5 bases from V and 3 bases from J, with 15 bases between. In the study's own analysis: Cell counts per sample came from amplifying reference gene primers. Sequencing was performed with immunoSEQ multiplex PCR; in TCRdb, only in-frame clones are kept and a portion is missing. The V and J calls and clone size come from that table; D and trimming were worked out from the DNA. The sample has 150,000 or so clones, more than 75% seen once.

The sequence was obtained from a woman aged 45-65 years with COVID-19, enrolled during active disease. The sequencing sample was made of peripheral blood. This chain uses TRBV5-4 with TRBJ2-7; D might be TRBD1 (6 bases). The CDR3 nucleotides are TGTGCCAGCAGGGGGGACATTGCCGACTACGAGCAGTACTTC. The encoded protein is CASRGDIADYEQYF.